One TCR beta chain is described in this entry. CDR3 size: 14 residues. The ends lost 5 bases at V and 6 bases at J; junction bases unmatched: 9. In germline, CDR1 is SGHTA, CDR2 FQGNSA. A marrow graft followed busulfan-fludarabine conditioning, with cyclophosphamide on days +3 and +4. This table comes from immunoSEQ multiplex PCR, and its TCRdb copy is limited to in-frame clones, with some not included. The repertoire holds around 12,000 clones, with roughly 2% as singletons. The record originates from a study of T cells after posttransplantation cyclophosphamide. Here the sequenced sample was PBMCs, taken after allogeneic stem cell transplant with posttransplant cyclophosphamide. The chain employs TRBV7-2 and TRBJ1-1, with TRBD1 matching over 7 bases. The clonotype comes from a young adult male patient who received an allogeneic stem cell transplant from a related donor, was CMV-positive, and had no GVHD. Some T cells may be graft donor cells. The CDR3 nucleotides are TGTGCCAGCAGCGCGGGACAGACGAGACCTGAAGCTTTCTTT. Translating it yields CASSAGQTRPEAFF.